The sequence of this T cell receptor beta chain was determined in a study of response to subunit inactivated influenza vaccine. The CDR3 loop spans 19 amino acids. Each CDR3 protein is one row after TCRdb ran MiXCR on the RT-PCR reads. This sample has hundreds of thousands of distinct CDR3 sequences, with around 13% found just once. This clonotype was observed a few times. This receptor was obtained from a middle-aged man who received an inactivated influenza vaccine. This chain joins TRBV21-1 and TRBJ2-7; TRBD1, as called in the table, went unchecked against the DNA. TRBV21-1 is flagged as a pseudogene. The specimen was PBMCs from blood, collected about 14 days before vaccination. CDR3 protein: CASSKGEPVWGGSPYEQYF. CDR3 DNA: TGTGCCAGCAGCAAAGGGGAACCGGTGTGGGGGGGCTCCCCCTACGAGCAGTACTTC.